This T cell receptor (beta chain) was found in a study of blood T cell repertoires in COVID-19. Study in general: The cDNA or gDNA used as material had been derived from T cells, B-cell-depleted T cells, or PBMCs.

Authors' analysis steps: From reference gene primer amplification, estimates of nucleated cell counts were derived. The assay was immunoSEQ multiplex PCR, and TCRdb's table has in-frame clones only and misses some. The V and J calls and clone size are taken from that table; D and trimming were inferred from the DNA. The sample includes roughly 200,000 clones, approximately 80% of them seen just once. The CDR3 is made up of 20 amino acids. The sequence was obtained from a woman in her forties or fifties with active or convalescent COVID-19. The source material was peripheral blood. V and J are TRBV21-1 and TRBJ1-6; whether TRBD1, the table's D call, matches the DNA was not checked. TRBV21-1 is given as a pseudogene. CDR3 in DNA: TGTGCCAGCAGCACCTATCCTGGGACAGCGGCTCGCCTACCAACCTCACCCCTCCACTTT. Translated, it gives CASSTYPGTAARLPTSPLHF.